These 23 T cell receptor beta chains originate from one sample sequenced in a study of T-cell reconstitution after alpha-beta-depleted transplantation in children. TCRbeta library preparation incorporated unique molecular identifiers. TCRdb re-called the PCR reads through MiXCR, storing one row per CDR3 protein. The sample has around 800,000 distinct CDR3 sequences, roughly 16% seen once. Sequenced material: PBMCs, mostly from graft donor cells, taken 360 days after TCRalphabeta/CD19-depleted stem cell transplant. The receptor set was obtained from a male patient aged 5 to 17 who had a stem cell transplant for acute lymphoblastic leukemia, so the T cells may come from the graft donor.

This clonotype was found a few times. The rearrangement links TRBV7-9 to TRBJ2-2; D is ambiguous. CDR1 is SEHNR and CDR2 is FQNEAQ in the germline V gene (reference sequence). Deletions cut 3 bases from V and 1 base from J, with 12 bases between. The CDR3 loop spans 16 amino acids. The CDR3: CASSFLAFLNTGELFF. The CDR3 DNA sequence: TGTGCCAGCAGCTTTCTCGCTTTCCTGAACACCGGGGAGCTGTTTTTT.

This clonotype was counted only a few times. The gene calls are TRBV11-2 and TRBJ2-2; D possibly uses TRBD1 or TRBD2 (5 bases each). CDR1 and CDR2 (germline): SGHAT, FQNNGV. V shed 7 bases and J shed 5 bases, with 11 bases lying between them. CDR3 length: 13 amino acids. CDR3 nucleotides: TGTGCCAGCAACTGGGGACGGACCGGGGAGCTGTTTTTT. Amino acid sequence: CASNWGRTGELFF. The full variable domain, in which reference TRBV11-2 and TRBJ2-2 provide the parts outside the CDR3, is EAGVAQSPRYKIIEKRQSVAFWCNPISGHATLYWYQQILGQGPKLLIQFQNNGVVDDSQLPKDRFSAERLKGVDSTLKIQPAKLEDSAVYLCASNWGRTGELFFGEGSRLTVL.

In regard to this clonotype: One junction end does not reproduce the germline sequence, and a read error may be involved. The CDR3 nucleotides read TGCAGTGCTAGCGCTTGGACCTTC. This encodes CSASAWTF. The V and J genes are TRBV20-1 and TRBJ2-5; no firm D call. In germline, CDR1 is DFQATT, CDR2 SNEGSKA (reference sequence). The CDR3 is 8 amino acids.

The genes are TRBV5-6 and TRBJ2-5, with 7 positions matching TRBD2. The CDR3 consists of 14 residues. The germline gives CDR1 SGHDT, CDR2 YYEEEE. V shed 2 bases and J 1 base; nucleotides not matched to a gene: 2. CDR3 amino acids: CASSFREGQETQYF. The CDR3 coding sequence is TGTGCCAGCAGCTTCAGGGAGGGCCAAGAGACCCAGTACTTC.

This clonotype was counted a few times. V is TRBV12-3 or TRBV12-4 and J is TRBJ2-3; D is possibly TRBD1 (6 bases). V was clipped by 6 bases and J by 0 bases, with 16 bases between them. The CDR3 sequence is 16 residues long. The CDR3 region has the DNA TGTGCCAGCAGACCTGCAGGGGTTGGCAGCACAGATACGCAGTATTTT. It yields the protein CASRPAGVGSTDTQYF.

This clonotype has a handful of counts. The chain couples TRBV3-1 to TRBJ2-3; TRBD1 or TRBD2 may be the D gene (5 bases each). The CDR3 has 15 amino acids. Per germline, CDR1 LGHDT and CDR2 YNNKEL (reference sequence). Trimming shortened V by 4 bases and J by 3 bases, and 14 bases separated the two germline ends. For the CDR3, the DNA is TGTGCCAGCAGCCGGCTTGGGGGTAGGACAGATACGCAGTATTTT. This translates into CASSRLGGRTDTQYF.

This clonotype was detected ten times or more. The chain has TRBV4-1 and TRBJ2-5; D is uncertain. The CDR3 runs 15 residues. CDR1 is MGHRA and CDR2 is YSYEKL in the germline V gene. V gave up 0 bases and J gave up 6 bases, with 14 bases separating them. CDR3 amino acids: CASSQDRRSKKTQYF. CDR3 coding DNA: TGCGCCAGCAGCCAAGATCGCAGAAGCAAGAAGACCCAGTACTTC.

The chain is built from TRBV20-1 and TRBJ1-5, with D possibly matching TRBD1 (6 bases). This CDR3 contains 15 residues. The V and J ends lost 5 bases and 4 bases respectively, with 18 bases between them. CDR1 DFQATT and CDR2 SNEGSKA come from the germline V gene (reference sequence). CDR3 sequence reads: CSARWGGQTNQPQHF. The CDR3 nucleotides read TGCAGTGCTCGATGGGGCGGACAGACTAATCAGCCCCAGCATTTT.

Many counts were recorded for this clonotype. CDR3 sequence reads: CASSFGLAGVSTGELFF. The CDR3 nucleotides read TGCGCCAGCAGCTTCGGACTAGCGGGAGTTAGCACCGGGGAGCTGTTTTTT. V usage is TRBV5-1 and J usage is TRBJ2-2; TRBD2 matches at 13 bases. Per the germline V gene, CDR1 is SGHRS and CDR2 is YFSETQ. CDR3 length equals 17 residues. With 2 bases clipped from V and 4 bases from J, the junction kept 5 bases outside the gene matches. Based on the CDR3 plus reference TRBV5-1 and TRBJ2-2, the full variable domain is KAGVTQTPRYLIKTRGQQVTLSCSPISGHRSVSWYQQTPGQGLQFLFEYFSETQRNKGNFPGRFSGRQFSNSRSEMNVSTLELGDSALYLCASSFGLAGVSTGELFFGEGSRLTVL.

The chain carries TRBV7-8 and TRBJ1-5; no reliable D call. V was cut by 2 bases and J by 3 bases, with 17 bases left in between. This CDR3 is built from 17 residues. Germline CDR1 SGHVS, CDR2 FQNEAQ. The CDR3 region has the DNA TGTGCCAGCAGCTTACAAGGCACGGGTCCGAACAATCAGCCCCAGCATTTT. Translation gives CASSLQGTGPNNQPQHF. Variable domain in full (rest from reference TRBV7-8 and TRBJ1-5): GAGVSQSPRYKVAKRGQDVALRCDPISGHVSLFWYQQALGQGPEFLTYFQNEAQLDKSGLPSDRFFAERPEGSVSTLKIQRTQQEDSAVYLCASSLQGTGPNNQPQHFGDGTRLSIL.

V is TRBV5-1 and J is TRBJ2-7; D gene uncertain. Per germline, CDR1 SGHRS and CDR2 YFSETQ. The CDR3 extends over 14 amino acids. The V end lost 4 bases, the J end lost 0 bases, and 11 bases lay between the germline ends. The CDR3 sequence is CASSPAAGSYEQYF. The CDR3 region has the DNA TGCGCCAGCAGCCCGGCGGCTGGCTCCTACGAGCAGTACTTC.

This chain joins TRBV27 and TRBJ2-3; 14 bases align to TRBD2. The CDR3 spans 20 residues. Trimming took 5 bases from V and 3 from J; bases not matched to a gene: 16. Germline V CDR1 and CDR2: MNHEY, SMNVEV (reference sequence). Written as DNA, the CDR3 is TGTGCCAGCAGTCCGATTCTGACTAGCGGGAGGGCCCCTTGGACAGATACGCAGTATTTT. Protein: CASSPILTSGRAPWTDTQYF.

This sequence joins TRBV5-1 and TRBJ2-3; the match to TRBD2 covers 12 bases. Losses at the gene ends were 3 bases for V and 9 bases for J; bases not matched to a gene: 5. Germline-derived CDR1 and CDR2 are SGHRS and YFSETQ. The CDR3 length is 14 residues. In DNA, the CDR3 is TGCGCCAGCAGCTGGGGACTAGCGGGCAGAACGCAGTATTTT. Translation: CASSWGLAGRTQYF.

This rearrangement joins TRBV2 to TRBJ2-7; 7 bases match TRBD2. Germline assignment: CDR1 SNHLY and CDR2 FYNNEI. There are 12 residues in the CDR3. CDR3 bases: TGTGCTACCCGGGAGGTCGGCTACGAGCAGTACTTC. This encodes CATREVGYEQYF.

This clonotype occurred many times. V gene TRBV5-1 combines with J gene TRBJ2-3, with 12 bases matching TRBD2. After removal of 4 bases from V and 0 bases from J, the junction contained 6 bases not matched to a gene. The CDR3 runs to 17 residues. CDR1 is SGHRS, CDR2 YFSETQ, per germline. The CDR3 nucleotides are TGCGCCAGCAGCCCGTGGCTAGCGGGAGGGAGCACAGATACGCAGTATTTT. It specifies CASSPWLAGGSTDTQYF.

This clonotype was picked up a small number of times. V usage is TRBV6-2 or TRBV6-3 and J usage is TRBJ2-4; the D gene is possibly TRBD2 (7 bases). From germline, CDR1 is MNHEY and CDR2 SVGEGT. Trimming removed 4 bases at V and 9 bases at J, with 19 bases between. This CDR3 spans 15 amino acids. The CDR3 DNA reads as TGTGCCAGCAGTTTCGGGGGGCTAGGGTACGGCATTCAGTACTTC. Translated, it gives CASSFGGLGYGIQYF.

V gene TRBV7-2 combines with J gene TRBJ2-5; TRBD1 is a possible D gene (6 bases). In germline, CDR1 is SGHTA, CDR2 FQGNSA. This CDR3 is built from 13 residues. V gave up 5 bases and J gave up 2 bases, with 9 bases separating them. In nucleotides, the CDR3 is TGTGCCAGCAGCAACGACAGGCAAGAGACCCAGTACTTC. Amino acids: CASSNDRQETQYF.

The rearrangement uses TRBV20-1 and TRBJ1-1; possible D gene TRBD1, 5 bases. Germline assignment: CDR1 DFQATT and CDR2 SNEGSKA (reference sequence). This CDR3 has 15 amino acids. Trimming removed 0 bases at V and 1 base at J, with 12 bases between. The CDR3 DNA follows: TGCAGTGCTAGAGATCCCCAGGGTCAGAACACTGAAGCTTTCTTT. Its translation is CSARDPQGQNTEAFF.

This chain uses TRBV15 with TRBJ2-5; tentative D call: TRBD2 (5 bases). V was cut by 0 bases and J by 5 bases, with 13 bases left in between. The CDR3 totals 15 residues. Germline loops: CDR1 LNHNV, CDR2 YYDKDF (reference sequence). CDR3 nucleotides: TGTGCCACCAGCAGAGATTGGACTCGGCGGGAGACCCAGTACTTC. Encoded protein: CATSRDWTRRETQYF.

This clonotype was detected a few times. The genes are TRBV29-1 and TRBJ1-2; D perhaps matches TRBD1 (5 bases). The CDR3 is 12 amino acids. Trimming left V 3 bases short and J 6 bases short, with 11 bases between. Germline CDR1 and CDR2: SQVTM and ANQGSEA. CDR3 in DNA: TGCAGCGTTGAGGGGGTTAGGAATGGCTACACCTTC. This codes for CSVEGVRNGYTF.

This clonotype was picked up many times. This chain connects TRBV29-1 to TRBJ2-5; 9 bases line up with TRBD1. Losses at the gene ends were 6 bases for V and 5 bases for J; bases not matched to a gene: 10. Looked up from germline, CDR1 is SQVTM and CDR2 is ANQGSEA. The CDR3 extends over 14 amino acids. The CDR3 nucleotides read TGCAGCGTGGGGGGGACAGGGATCGGGGAGACCCAGTACTTC. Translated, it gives CSVGGTGIGETQYF.

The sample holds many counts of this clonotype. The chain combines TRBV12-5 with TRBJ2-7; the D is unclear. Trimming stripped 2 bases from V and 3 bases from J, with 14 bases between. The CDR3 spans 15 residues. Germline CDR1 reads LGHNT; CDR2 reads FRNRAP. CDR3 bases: TGTGCTAGTGGTTTGCCAGGTTCCCTTGTCTACGAGCAGTACTTC. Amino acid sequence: CASGLPGSLVYEQYF.

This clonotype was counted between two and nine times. The CDR3 reads CAISATGTANTEAFF. DNA for the CDR3: TGTGCCATCAGCGCGACAGGGACAGCCAACACTGAAGCTTTCTTT. This sequence joins TRBV10-3 and TRBJ1-1, with 7 nucleotides matching TRBD1. Germline assignment: CDR1 ENHRY and CDR2 SYGVKD. This CDR3 spans 15 amino acids. V trimming: 6 bases; J trimming: 2 bases; junction bases outside the gene matches: 9.